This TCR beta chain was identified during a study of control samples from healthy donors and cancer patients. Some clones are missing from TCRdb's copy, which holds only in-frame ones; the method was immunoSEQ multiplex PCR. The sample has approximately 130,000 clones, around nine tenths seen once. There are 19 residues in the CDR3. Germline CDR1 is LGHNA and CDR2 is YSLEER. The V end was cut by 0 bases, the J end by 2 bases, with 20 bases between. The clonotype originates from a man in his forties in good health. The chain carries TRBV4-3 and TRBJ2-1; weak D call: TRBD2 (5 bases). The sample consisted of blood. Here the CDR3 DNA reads TGCGCCAGCAGCCAAGATTTCATGCCCCTTACTAGGCCCTACAATGAGCAGTTCTTC. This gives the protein CASSQDFMPLTRPYNEQFF.